The 5 T cell receptor beta chains reported below all come from one sample, sequenced in a study of tumor-infiltrating lymphocytes in primary liver carcinoma (dated by TCRdb to the late 2010s). The sequencer listed for this sample is Illumina HiSeq 2500. TCRbeta-specific cDNA was reverse-transcribed from about 520 ng total RNA using a constant-region primer and ProtoScript II reverse transcriptase. The TCRbeta libraries were prepared through three rounds of nested multiplex PCR following a slightly modified ARM-PCR procedure. Each of the first two PCR rounds ran for roughly 11 cycles and used multiplex TRBV1-TRBV30 forward primers together with a Cbeta reverse primer. The raw public reads went through TCRdb reprocessing: fastp at Q25, MiXCR clone calling, in-frame beta chains kept. Records with the same CDR3 protein are collapsed into one entry carrying the most frequent genes and DNA. For this sample there are some 180,000 distinct CDR3 sequences; 50% to 75% appear just once. The top ten clonotypes cover 65% to 80% of the sample.

Blood RNA was extracted from unsorted whole blood using TRIzol reagent, and germline DNA was obtained with the DNeasy Blood & Tissue kit. Sequencing used peripheral blood. The receptors were sampled from a man between 40 and 49 years old with primary liver carcinoma and hepatitis B virus infection.

The chain couples TRBV4-1 to TRBJ1-3; 9 positions agree with TRBD1. The CDR3 is 16 amino acids. Germline CDR1 is MGHRA and CDR2 is YSYEKL. Germline trimming cut 1 base from V and 4 bases from J; bases unmatched to any gene: 5. CDR3 DNA sequence: TGCGCCAGCAGCCAAGGTGGGACAGGGAGAGGAAACACCATATATTTT. This translates into CASSQGGTGRGNTIYF.

This clonotype was picked up many times. This sequence joins TRBV6-2 or TRBV6-3 and TRBJ2-1, with a weak D call TRBD2 (6 bases). The germline V and J ends were trimmed by 0 bases and 9 bases, with 18 bases remaining between them. Germline V gene sequence: CDR1 MNHEY, CDR2 SVGEGT. This CDR3 spans 16 amino acids. CDR3 bases: TGTGCCAGCAGTTACTCGTACGGGAGTGGGGTTGGTGAGCAGTTCTTC. Protein product: CASSYSYGSGVGEQFF.

This clonotype came up once. A much larger clone differs from this one at a single base, so this may be a read error. V and J are TRBV5-5 and TRBJ1-5; D not resolved. The CDR3 loop spans 17 amino acids. V gave up 7 bases and J gave up 0 bases, with 20 bases separating them. Germline V gene sequence: CDR1 SGHKS, CDR2 YYEKEE (reference sequence). CDR3 nucleotides: TGTGCCAGCCGCCCCGGAGTTAGAAGTTATAGCAATCAGCCCCAGCATTTT. Protein: CASRPGVRSYSNQPQHF.

J is TRBJ1-5 and V is TRBV12-3 or TRBV12-4, with D unclear. The ends were cut back, 2 bases at V and 5 bases at J, with 7 bases in the middle. The CDR3 runs to 13 residues. Here the CDR3 reads CASSLRRYQPQHF. The DNA for the CDR3 is TGTGCCAGCAGTTTACGACGCTATCAGCCCCAGCATTTT.

About this clonotype: A much larger clone lies one base from this, so it may be a read error. The V call is TRBV11-2, the J call TRBJ1-6; no clear D. The CDR3 is 14 amino acids. Trimming shortened V by 7 bases and J by 7 bases, and 14 bases separated the two germline ends. Germline V CDR1 and CDR2: SGHAT, FQNNGV. The CDR3 protein is CASKLSGPNSPLHF. In DNA form, the CDR3 reads TGTGCCAGCAAGTTATCTGGGCCCAATTCACCCCTCCACTTT.